Each of the 14 T cell receptor beta chains below was sequenced from the same sample in a study of circulating CD8 cells and anti-PD-1 response in melanoma. Sorting of live CD3+CD8+TCRalphabeta+ cells by PD-1 and/or TIGIT gave four subsets. Using about 15 ng of total RNA, TCR libraries were made with the QIAseq Immune Repertoire TCR panel. MiXCR was run by TCRdb on the reads, yielding one entry per CDR3 protein. The data hold 240 or so distinct CDR3 sequences, with about 11% observed a single time. This specimen consisted of CD8+ T cells from PBMCs, obtained at baseline or after one month of anti-PD-1 therapy (not recorded which). The origin of the receptors is a human donor with melanoma.

This clonotype is large within its sample. This sequence joins TRBV2 and TRBJ1-1; the D is unclear. V lost 6 bases, J lost 11 bases, and 10 bases lay in between. CDR3 length: 10 residues. Germline CDR1 and CDR2: SNHLY and FYNNEI. CDR3 DNA sequence: TGTGCCAGCAGCGCCTTAGGGGCTTTCTTT. Amino acids: CASSALGAFF.

This clonotype was counted only a few times. It may be a read error: a sequence one base away is much more abundant. The CDR3 loop is CSVGPNTGELLF. The CDR3 coding sequence is TGCAGCGTTGGTCCGAACACCGGGGAGCTGCTTTTT. The genes are TRBV29-1 and TRBJ2-2; TRBD2 is a possible D gene (5 bases). The germline CDR1 and CDR2 sequences are SQVTM and ANQGSEA. This CDR3 is 12 amino acids long.

In its sample, this clonotype is medium-sized (0.01 to 0.1%). V usage is TRBV20-1 and J usage is TRBJ2-7; TRBD1 matches at 8 bases. V was pared by 2 bases and J by 3 bases, with 9 bases of the junction left unmatched. Germline CDR1 and CDR2: DFQATT and SNEGSKA (reference sequence). This CDR3 is 15 amino acids long. CDR3 nucleotide sequence: TGCAGTGCTAGAACCTTGGGACAGGAAAACTACGAGCAGTACTTC. This translates into CSARTLGQENYEQYF.

By its share, this clonotype is large. The rearrangement uses TRBV6-5 and TRBJ1-4; tentative D call: TRBD1 (6 bases). The length of the CDR3 is 15 residues. V lost 6 bases and J lost 6, with 17 bases in between. Per germline, CDR1 MNHEY and CDR2 SVGAGI. DNA of the CDR3: TGTGCCAGCAGCCCCGAGGGGGAGGCCGATGAAAAACTGTTTTTT. It encodes CASSPEGEADEKLFF.

This clonotype is hyperexpanded in the sample. The chain is built from TRBV28 and TRBJ2-1, with TRBD1 as a possible D gene (6 bases). Trimming pared 3 bases from V and 3 bases from J, leaving 9 bases between. The CDR3 runs to 14 residues. Germline V gene lookup returns CDR1 MDHEN and CDR2 SYDVKM. This CDR3 reads CASSFEGGYNEQFF. CDR3 bases: TGTGCCAGCAGTTTTGAAGGGGGCTACAATGAGCAGTTCTTC.

By share of the sample, this clonotype is large (0.1 to 1%). This chain uses TRBV11-2 with TRBJ1-1; 8 nucleotides align to TRBD1. This CDR3 is built from 15 residues. Per the germline V gene, CDR1 is SGHAT and CDR2 is FQNNGV. Losses at the gene ends were 5 bases for V and 5 bases for J; bases not matched to a gene: 10. CDR3: CASSPRQGSRTEAFF. The CDR3 coding sequence is TGTGCCAGCAGCCCGCGACAGGGGTCGAGGACTGAAGCTTTCTTT.

By share, this clonotype ranks as medium-sized (0.01 to 0.1%). The chain combines TRBV9 with TRBJ2-2; D possibly matches TRBD1 or TRBD2 (5 bases each). This CDR3 spans 13 amino acids. V dropped 0 bases and J dropped 9 bases, with 9 bases sitting between them. CDR1 SGDLS and CDR2 YYNGEE come from the germline V gene. Here the CDR3 reads CASSVVEGRELFF. The CDR3, as DNA: TGTGCCAGCAGCGTAGTCGAGGGGAGGGAGCTGTTTTTT.

This clonotype ranks as large. The CDR3 loop reads CASSSTGGSYEQYF. In DNA form, the CDR3 reads TGTGCCAGTAGTTCGACCGGGGGCTCCTACGAGCAGTACTTC. This chain links TRBV19 with TRBJ2-7; the D gene is possibly TRBD2 (6 bases). CDR1 LNHDA and CDR2 SQIVND come from the germline V gene (reference sequence). The V end lost 5 bases, the J end lost 0 bases, and 11 bases lay between the germline ends. The length of the CDR3 is 14 residues.

Judged by abundance, this clonotype is large. This rearrangement joins TRBV7-9 to TRBJ2-7; 7 bases are a match to TRBD1. The ends lost 5 bases at V and 5 bases at J; junction bases unmatched: 12. Germline values: CDR1 SEHNR, CDR2 FQNEAQ (reference sequence). This CDR3 region has 15 residues. The CDR3 sequence is CASSHLDRARDEQYF. The CDR3 bases are TGTGCCAGCAGCCATCTAGACAGGGCCCGTGACGAGCAGTACTTC.

By share, this clonotype ranks as medium-sized. The genes are TRBV25-1 and TRBJ2-3; tentative D call: TRBD2 (6 bases). With 11 bases removed from V and 2 bases from J, the gap between germline ends came to 14 bases. Germline CDR1 reads MGHDK; CDR2 reads SYGVNS. The CDR3 extends over 13 amino acids. The CDR3, as DNA: TGTGCCGGAGGGAGCGGAAACACAGATACGCAGTATTTT. The encoded protein is CAGGSGNTDTQYF. The full variable domain, its missing parts supplied by reference TRBV25-1 and TRBJ2-3, is EADIYQTPRYLVIGTGKKITLECSQTMGHDKMYWYQQDPGMELHLIHYSYGVNSTEKGDLSSESTVSRIRTEHFPLTLESARPSHTSQYLCAGGSGNTDTQYFGPGTRLTVL.

By sample share, this clonotype is medium-sized. The chain is built from TRBV20-1 and TRBJ2-1; D not resolved. The germline V gene encodes CDR1 DFQATT and CDR2 SNEGSKA (reference sequence). Between the trimmed V and J ends, which lost 1 base and 0 bases, there was a span of 13 bases. The CDR3 has 16 amino acids. CDR3 sequence (DNA): TGCAGTGCTAGAGTATCTATAGGAAGCTCCTACAATGAGCAGTTCTTC. Translated: CSARVSIGSSYNEQFF.

By proportion, this clonotype is large. The chain employs TRBV19 and TRBJ1-1; D gene uncertain. Germline V gene sequence: CDR1 LNHDA, CDR2 SQIVND (reference sequence). With 5 bases removed from V and 2 bases from J, the gap between germline ends came to 12 bases. The CDR3 has 14 amino acids. CDR3 amino acids: CASSLWADNTEAFF. CDR3 coding DNA: TGTGCCAGTAGTCTCTGGGCGGATAACACTGAAGCTTTCTTT.

This clonotype was counted a few times. A read error may explain this, as a much larger clone is one base away. The V and J genes are TRBV5-1 and TRBJ2-1; TRBD2 agrees at 12 bases. The CDR3 contains 15 residues. Germline loops: CDR1 SGHRS, CDR2 YFSETQ. The CDR3 nucleotides read TGCGCCAGCACCAAGACTAGCGGGGGTTACAATGAGCAGTGCTTC. It yields the protein CASTKTSGGYNEQCF. The full variable domain, its missing parts supplied by reference TRBV5-1 and TRBJ2-1, is KAGVTQTPRYLIKTRGQQVTLSCSPISGHRSVSWYQQTPGQGLQFLFEYFSETQRNKGNFPGRFSGRQFSNSRSEMNVSTLELGDSALYLCASTKTSGGYNEQCFGPGTRLTVL.

This clonotype ranks as large. This sequence joins TRBV27 and TRBJ2-5, with D unresolved. The CDR3 spans 10 residues. Germline V gives CDR1 MNHEY, CDR2 SMNVEV (reference sequence). V was cut by 5 bases and J by 7 bases, with 5 bases left in between. CDR3 coding DNA: TGTGCCAGCAGTCCACCGACCCAGTACTTC. Residues: CASSPPTQYF.